A single sample is the source of the 3 T cell receptor beta chains below, sequenced in a study of early T cells in non-severe SARS-CoV-2 infection. TCRdb used MiXCR to reprocess the 5' RACE reads, holding one entry per CDR3 protein. The sample gives 85,000 to 100,000 distinct CDR3 sequences, 11% of which show up once; 4% to 5.5% is in the top ten. Source material: whole blood. The receptors derive from an adult who was a healthcare worker with PCR-confirmed SARS-CoV-2 infection or an uninfected control (not recorded which).

This clonotype was counted between two and nine times. The CDR3: CASSLERGDEKLFF. CDR3 nucleotides: TGCGCCAGCAGCTTGGAGAGGGGTGATGAAAAACTGTTTTTT. This rearrangement joins TRBV5-1 to TRBJ1-4; D might be TRBD1 (5 bases). CDR3 length: 14 amino acids. Germline CDR1 is SGHRS and CDR2 is YFSETQ. The ends were cut back, 0 bases at V and 6 bases at J, with 9 bases in the middle.

The sample holds many counts of this clonotype. This CDR3 reads CSVESGGDTQYF. The CDR3 DNA reads as TGCAGCGTTGAATCTGGGGGAGATACGCAGTATTTT. The rearrangement joins TRBV29-1 to TRBJ2-3; D is possibly TRBD1 or TRBD2 (5 bases each). CDR3 length equals 12 residues. The germline gives CDR1 SQVTM, CDR2 ANQGSEA. Trimming took off 2 bases at V and 5 bases at J, with 8 bases between the two ends.

This chain uses TRBV13 with TRBJ2-2; 10 nucleotides align to TRBD2. From germline, CDR1 is PRHDT and CDR2 FYEKMQ (reference sequence). J lost 3 bases, V lost 4 bases, and 11 bases had no gene match. The CDR3 has 18 residues. CDR3 region: CASSSPASGGLYTGELFF. The CDR3 DNA is TGTGCCAGCAGCTCCCCGGCTAGCGGGGGCCTATACACCGGGGAGCTGTTTTTT. Full variable domain (remainder filled in from reference TRBV13 and TRBJ2-2): AAGVIQSPRHLIKEKRETATLKCYPIPRHDTVYWYQQGPGQDPQFLISFYEKMQSDKGSIPDRFSAQQFSDYHSELNMSSLELGDSALYFCASSSPASGGLYTGELFFGEGSRLTVL.